Shown below are 26 T cell receptor beta chains from a single sample sequenced in a study of blood T cell repertoires in COVID-19 (dated by TCRdb to about 2020). Library method: the immunoSEQ multiplex PCR assay. TCRdb took over this immuneACCESS table, retaining in-frame rearrangements with V and J assigned. Such tables are incomplete; in checked studies, under half of the missing clones stem from an unresolved V gene, and the remainder is unexplained. A total of 130,000 to 150,000 clones appear in this sample, around 80% of them only once. The ten top clones hold approximately 38% of the sample. The specimen was peripheral blood. These receptors all stem from a human donor in a cohort sampled during active COVID-19.

The chain carries TRBV5-1 and TRBJ1-1; D remains unclear. The CDR3 spans 14 residues. CDR1 SGHRS and CDR2 YFSETQ come from the germline V gene. Trimming removed 3 bases from V and 1 base from J, with 10 bases in between. The CDR3: CASSSNTANTEAFF. The CDR3 DNA is TGCGCCAGCAGCTCAAACACCGCGAACACTGAAGCTTTCTTT.

The J gene is TRBJ1-1, the V gene TRBV6-2 or TRBV6-3; D gene uncertain. Germline CDR1 and CDR2: MNHEY and SVGEGT. Trimming removed 4 bases at V and 5 bases at J, with 8 bases between. The CDR3 totals 12 residues. In DNA, the CDR3 is TGTGCCAGCAGTTTTACGAGGACTGAAGCTTTCTTT. Translation: CASSFTRTEAFF.

In its sample, this clone was seen a few times. The chain uses TRBV18 and TRBJ2-1, with TRBD2 as a possible D gene (6 bases). The CDR3 runs 15 residues. Germline CDR1 and CDR2: KGHSH and LQKENI. The ends were cut back, 4 bases at V and 2 bases at J, with 12 bases in the middle. The CDR3 nucleotides are TGTGCCAGCTCACGGTCTACGGGAGCCTACAATGAGCAGTTCTTC. This translates into CASSRSTGAYNEQFF.

The chain is built from TRBV7-9 and TRBJ1-6; possibly TRBD1 for D (5 bases). The CDR3 loop spans 14 amino acids. V lost 5 bases to trimming and J lost 6 bases, with 11 bases between them. CDR1 is SEHNR and CDR2 is FQNEAQ in the germline V gene (reference sequence). Written as DNA, the CDR3 is TGTGCCAGCAGCCAAGGACATGGTAATTCACCCCTCCACTTT. It translates to CASSQGHGNSPLHF. The full variable domain, completed using reference TRBV7-9 and TRBJ1-6, is DTGVSQNPRHKITKRGQNVTFRCDPISEHNRLYWYRQTLGQGPEFLTYFQNEAQLEKSRLLSDRFSAERPKGSFSTLEIQRTEQGDSAMYLCASSQGHGNSPLHFGNGTRLTVT.

The rearrangement joins TRBV2 to TRBJ2-6, with D hard to call. Germline CDR1 SNHLY, CDR2 FYNNEI. The ends were cut back, 6 bases at V and 2 bases at J, with 8 bases in the middle. This CDR3 region has 14 residues. The CDR3 DNA sequence: TGTGCCAGCAGGCAGGCTGCTGGGGCCAACGTCCTGACTTTC. Amino acid sequence: CASRQAAGANVLTF.

There are a few counts of this clone. This chain uses TRBV3-1 (or the pseudogene TRBV3-2) with TRBJ1-2; D may be TRBD1 (6 bases). The germline V and J ends were trimmed by 1 base and 2 bases, with 14 bases remaining between them. Per germline, CDR1 LGHDT and CDR2 YNNKEL (reference sequence). The length of the CDR3 is 16 residues. Here the CDR3 DNA reads TGTGCCAGCAGCCAAGGGACAGCGGTCGTAAACTATGGCTACACCTTC. Translating it yields CASSQGTAVVNYGYTF.

This chain joins TRBV7-8 and TRBJ1-6; D is undetermined. The germline gives CDR1 SGHVS, CDR2 FQNEAQ. V shed 1 base and J shed 8 bases, with 6 bases lying between them. The length of the CDR3 is 13 residues. In DNA form, the CDR3 reads TGTGCCAGCAGCTTAGACTTGGATTCACCCCTCCACTTT. It is translated as CASSLDLDSPLHF.

The chain joins TRBV20-1 to TRBJ2-7, with 9 nucleotides matching TRBD1. The CDR3 sequence is 14 residues long. The germline V gene encodes CDR1 DFQATT and CDR2 SNEGSKA (reference sequence). Trimming took 3 bases from V and 2 from J; bases not matched to a gene: 5. The CDR3 sequence is CSASVDRGPYEQYF. In DNA, the CDR3 is TGCAGTGCTAGTGTGGACAGGGGCCCCTACGAGCAGTACTTC.

This chain links TRBV7-8 with TRBJ1-1, with D unclear. V lost 5 bases and J lost 4, with 11 bases in between. From germline, CDR1 is SGHVS and CDR2 FQNEAQ. CDR3 length equals 13 residues. The CDR3, as DNA: TGTGCCAGCAGCGCCGGGGAAATCACTGAAGCTTTCTTT. Translated: CASSAGEITEAFF.

The chain joins TRBV5-1 to TRBJ1-1, with unresolved D. Trimming removed 0 bases at V and 1 base at J, with 13 bases between. The CDR3 runs to 16 residues. The germline CDR1 and CDR2 sequences are SGHRS and YFSETQ. This chain's CDR3 is CASSLAPRVKNTEAFF. In DNA, the CDR3 is TGCGCCAGCAGCTTGGCACCAAGAGTAAAGAACACTGAAGCTTTCTTT.

V usage is TRBV6-1 and J usage is TRBJ1-2; D is unresolved. Germline loops: CDR1 MNHNS, CDR2 SASEGT. Trimming pared 1 base from V and 4 bases from J, leaving 7 bases between. The CDR3 spans 13 residues. In nucleotides, the CDR3 is TGTGCCAGCAGTGAAGAACAAGTCTATGGCTACACCTTC. Translating gives CASSEEQVYGYTF.

The rearrangement links TRBV30 to TRBJ1-6; 11 bases match TRBD1. Germline CDR1 GTSNPN, CDR2 SVGIG (reference sequence). This CDR3 has 23 residues. Unmatched junction bases numbered 23, after V lost 0 bases and J lost 4 bases. The CDR3 spells CAWSVPGTGGLERAYIYNSPLHF. CDR3 in DNA: TGTGCCTGGAGTGTCCCCGGGACAGGGGGTCTGGAGCGCGCCTACATTTATAATTCACCCCTCCACTTT.

The chain links TRBV24-1 to TRBJ2-3, with D uncertain. Germline V lookup: CDR1 KGHDR, CDR2 SFDVKD. V dropped 5 bases and J dropped 2 bases, with 10 bases sitting between them. This CDR3 is built from 14 residues. CDR3 DNA: TGTGCCACCAGTGGGGCAGAATACACAGATACGCAGTATTTT. Its translation is CATSGAEYTDTQYF.

The chain has TRBV7-2 and TRBJ2-1, with TRBD2 identical over 11 bases. The CDR3 spans 16 residues. In germline, CDR1 is SGHTA, CDR2 FQGNSA. The V gene end was trimmed by 5 bases and the J gene end by 4 bases; junction bases not matched to a gene: 7. The CDR3 DNA follows: TGTGCCAGCAGCCACAGTCTAGCGGGGGGTTACAATGAGCAGTTCTTC. Translating gives CASSHSLAGGYNEQFF. Looking up the rest from reference TRBV7-2 and TRBJ2-1 gives the full variable domain: GAGVSQSPSNKVTEKGKDVELRCDPISGHTALYWYRQSLGQGLEFLIYFQGNSAPDKSGLPSDRFSAERTGGSVSTLTIQRTQQEDSAVYLCASSHSLAGGYNEQFFGPGTRLTVL.

V gene TRBV12-5 combines with J gene TRBJ1-5, with 7 bases that match TRBD1. The germline CDR1 and CDR2 sequences are LGHNT and FRNRAP. J gave up 7 bases and V 3 bases, and 9 bases lay outside the gene matches. The length of the CDR3 is 15 residues. Written as DNA, the CDR3 is TGTGCTAGTGGTTTCGTTGACAGGGTAGGACAGCCCCAGCATTTT. Translation: CASGFVDRVGQPQHF.

V and J are TRBV6-5 and TRBJ2-5; D gene ambiguous. V was pared by 6 bases and J by 2 bases, with 4 bases between. The germline gives CDR1 MNHEY, CDR2 SVGAGI. The CDR3 is 11 amino acids. CDR3 in DNA: TGTGCCAGCAGGTATCAAGAGACCCAGTACTTC. The encoded protein is CASRYQETQYF.

A remark on this clone: At one boundary the junction diverges from the germline segment, which might be a read error. This chain uses TRBV7-7 with TRBJ2-7, with 7 bases identical to TRBD2. Germline CDR1 SSHAT, CDR2 FNYEAQ (reference sequence). CDR3 size: 13 residues. The CDR3 region is CASSTGGRGEQYF. The CDR3 DNA is TGTGCTAGCAGCACGGGGGGTAGAGGGGAGCAGTACTTC.

This sequence joins TRBV7-2 and TRBJ2-1; D is undetermined. The length of the CDR3 is 11 residues. Germline values: CDR1 SGHTA, CDR2 FQGNSA. V was clipped by 5 bases and J by 5 bases, with 4 bases between them. The CDR3 here is CASSENNEQFF. The CDR3 DNA follows: TGTGCCAGCAGCGAGAACAATGAGCAGTTCTTC. The full variable domain, rest sourced from reference TRBV7-2 and TRBJ2-1, is GAGVSQSPSNKVTEKGKDVELRCDPISGHTALYWYRQSLGQGLEFLIYFQGNSAPDKSGLPSDRFSAERTGGSVSTLTIQRTQQEDSAVYLCASSENNEQFFGPGTRLTVL.

The chain is built from TRBV3-1 (or the pseudogene TRBV3-2) and TRBJ2-7; D may be TRBD1 (6 bases). Deletions cut 3 bases from V and 4 bases from J, with 19 bases between. This CDR3 is 16 amino acids long. Germline V gene sequence: CDR1 LGHDT, CDR2 YNNKEL (reference sequence). This CDR3 is CASSHSELRGTYEQYF. The CDR3 DNA reads as TGTGCCAGCAGCCACTCGGAACTCAGGGGAACATACGAGCAGTACTTC.

This chain connects TRBV5-4 to TRBJ1-1; D gene uncertain. Trimming shortened V by 0 bases and J by 3 bases, and 9 bases separated the two germline ends. The V gene's germline CDR1 is SGHNT and CDR2 YYREEE (reference sequence). The CDR3 loop spans 14 amino acids. The CDR3 DNA is TGTGCCAGCAGCTTGGCCGGGGTAGACACTGAAGCTTTCTTT. As protein: CASSLAGVDTEAFF. Full variable domain (outside the CDR3, taken from reference TRBV5-4 and TRBJ1-1): ETGVTQSPTHLIKTRGQQVTLRCSSQSGHNTVSWYQQALGQGPQFIFQYYREEENGRGNFPPRFSGLQFPNYSSELNVNALELDDSALYLCASSLAGVDTEAFFGQGTRLTVV.

V is TRBV5-1 and J is TRBJ1-2; D not certain. The CDR3 extends over 14 amino acids. CDR1 and CDR2 from the germline V gene are SGHRS and YFSETQ. V was clipped by 5 bases and J by 3 bases, with 14 bases between them. CDR3 sequence reads: CASRETTGDYGYTF. The CDR3 DNA is TGCGCCAGCAGAGAAACTACCGGGGACTATGGCTACACCTTC.

This chain links TRBV5-1 with TRBJ1-1; the match to TRBD1 covers 7 bases. Germline-derived CDR1 and CDR2 are SGHRS and YFSETQ. After removal of 4 bases from V and 3 bases from J, the junction contained 9 bases not matched to a gene. The CDR3 extends over 15 amino acids. The CDR3 is CASSRRTGVDTEAFF. CDR3 DNA sequence: TGCGCCAGCAGCCGTCGCACAGGGGTCGACACTGAAGCTTTCTTT.

This chain uses TRBV29-1 with TRBJ2-3; 12 bases are a match to TRBD1. Germline CDR1 SQVTM, CDR2 ANQGSEA. V lost 1 base to trimming and J lost 3 bases; unmatched junction nucleotides: 8. The CDR3 covers 17 residues. CDR3 nucleotide sequence: TGCAGCGTTGAAGCAGTAGGGACAGGGGGCAGGACAGATACGCAGTATTTT. It is translated as CSVEAVGTGGRTDTQYF.

V is TRBV4-2 and J is TRBJ2-5; tentative D call: TRBD2 (6 bases). The V gene lost 1 base and the J gene lost 4 bases, with 10 bases spanning the gap. The CDR3 has 14 amino acids. Germline V gene sequence: CDR1 LGHNA, CDR2 YNFKEQ. CDR3 nucleotides: TGTGCCAGCAGCCAAGGGGGAGCGGGAGAGACCCAGTACTTC. Translation gives CASSQGGAGETQYF.

Ten or more counts support this clone. The chain carries TRBV12-5 and TRBJ1-2, with 7 bases lining up with TRBD1. The CDR3 is 16 residues long. V lost 4 bases to trimming and J lost 8 bases; unmatched junction nucleotides: 16. CDR1 and CDR2 (germline): LGHNT, FRNRAP. CDR3 sequence reads: CASGSGRQGGFWGYTF. Here the CDR3 DNA reads TGTGCTAGTGGTTCAGGGCGACAGGGAGGATTTTGGGGCTACACCTTC.

The rearrangement joins TRBV6-5 to TRBJ1-2; no clear D gene. Germline CDR1 and CDR2: MNHEY and SVGAGI. Trimming shortened V by 6 bases and J by 8 bases, and 22 bases separated the two germline ends. This CDR3 is built from 15 residues. This CDR3 is CASSRTYLQSLGYTF. CDR3 coding DNA: TGTGCCAGCAGCCGCACTTACCTCCAAAGCTTGGGCTACACCTTC.